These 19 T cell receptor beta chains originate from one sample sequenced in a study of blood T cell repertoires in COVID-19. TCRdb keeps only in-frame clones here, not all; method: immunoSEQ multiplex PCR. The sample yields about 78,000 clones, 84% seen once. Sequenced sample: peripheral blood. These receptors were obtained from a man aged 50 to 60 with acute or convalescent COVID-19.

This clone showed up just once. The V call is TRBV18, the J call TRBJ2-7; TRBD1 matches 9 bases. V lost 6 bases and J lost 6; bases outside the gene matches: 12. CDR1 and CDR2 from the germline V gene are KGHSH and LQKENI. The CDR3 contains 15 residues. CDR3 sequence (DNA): TGTGCCAGCTCTTACACCGGGACAGGGAACGGCGAGCAGTACTTC. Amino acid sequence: CASSYTGTGNGEQYF.

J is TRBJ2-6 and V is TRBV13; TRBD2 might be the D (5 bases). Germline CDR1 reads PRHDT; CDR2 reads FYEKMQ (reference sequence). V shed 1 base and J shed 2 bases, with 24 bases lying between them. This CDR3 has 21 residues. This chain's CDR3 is CASSLDPERTGDVPGANVLTF. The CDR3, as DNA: TGTGCCAGCAGCTTAGATCCTGAGAGGACCGGGGATGTGCCTGGGGCCAACGTCCTGACTTTC.

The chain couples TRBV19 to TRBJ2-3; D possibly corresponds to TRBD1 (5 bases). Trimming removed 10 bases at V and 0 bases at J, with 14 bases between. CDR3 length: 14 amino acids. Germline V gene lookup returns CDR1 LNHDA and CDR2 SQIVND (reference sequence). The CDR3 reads CATEEGASTDTQYF. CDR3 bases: TGTGCCACCGAAGAAGGGGCGAGCACAGATACGCAGTATTTT.

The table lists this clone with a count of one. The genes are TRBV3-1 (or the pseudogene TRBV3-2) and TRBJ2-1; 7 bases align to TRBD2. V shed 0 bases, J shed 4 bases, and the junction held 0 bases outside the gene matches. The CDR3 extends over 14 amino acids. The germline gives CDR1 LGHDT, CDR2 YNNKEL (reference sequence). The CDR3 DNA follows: TGTGCCAGCAGCCAAGACGGGAGGTACAATGAGCAGTTCTTC. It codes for CASSQDGRYNEQFF.

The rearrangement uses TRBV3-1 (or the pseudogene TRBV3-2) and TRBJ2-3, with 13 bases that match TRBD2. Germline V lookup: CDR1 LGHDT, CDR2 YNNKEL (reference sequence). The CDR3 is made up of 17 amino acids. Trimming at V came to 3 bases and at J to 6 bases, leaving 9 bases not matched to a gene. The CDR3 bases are TGTGCCAGCAGCCAGAATGGGGGACTAGCGGGGAGTGATACGCAGTATTTT. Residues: CASSQNGGLAGSDTQYF.

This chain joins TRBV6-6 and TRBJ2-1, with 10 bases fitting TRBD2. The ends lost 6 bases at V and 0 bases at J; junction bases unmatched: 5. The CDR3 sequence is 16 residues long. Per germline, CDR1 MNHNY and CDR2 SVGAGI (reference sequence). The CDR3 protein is CASRPSGGASYNEQFF. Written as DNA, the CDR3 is TGTGCCAGCAGACCGAGCGGGGGGGCCTCCTACAATGAGCAGTTCTTC.

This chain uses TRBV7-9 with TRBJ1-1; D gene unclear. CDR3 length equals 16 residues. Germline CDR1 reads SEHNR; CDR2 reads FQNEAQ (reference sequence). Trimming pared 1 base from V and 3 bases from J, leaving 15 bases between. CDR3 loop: CASSLVPRGRDTEAFF. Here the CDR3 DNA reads TGTGCCAGCAGCTTAGTACCCCGGGGTAGGGACACTGAAGCTTTCTTT.

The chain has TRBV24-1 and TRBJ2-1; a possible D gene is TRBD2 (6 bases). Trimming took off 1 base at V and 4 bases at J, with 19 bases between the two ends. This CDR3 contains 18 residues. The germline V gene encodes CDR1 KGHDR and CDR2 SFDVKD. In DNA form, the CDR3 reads TGTGCCACCAGTGATTTAGCAGCGGGCCGACCTTCTTACAATGAGCAGTTCTTC. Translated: CATSDLAAGRPSYNEQFF.

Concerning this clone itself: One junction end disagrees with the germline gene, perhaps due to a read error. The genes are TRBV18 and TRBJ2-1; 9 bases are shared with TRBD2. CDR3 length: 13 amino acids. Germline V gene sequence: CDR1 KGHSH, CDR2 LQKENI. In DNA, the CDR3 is TGTGCCAGCTCACCAACGCTGGTAGCGGGAGTTATCTTC. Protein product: CASSPTLVAGVIF.

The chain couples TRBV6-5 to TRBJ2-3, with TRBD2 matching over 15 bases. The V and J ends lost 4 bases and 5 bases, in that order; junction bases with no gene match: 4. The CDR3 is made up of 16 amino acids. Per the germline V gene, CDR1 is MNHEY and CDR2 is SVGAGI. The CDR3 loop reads CASSSGLAGGVDTQYF. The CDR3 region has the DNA TGTGCCAGCAGTTCAGGACTAGCGGGGGGGGTAGATACGCAGTATTTT.

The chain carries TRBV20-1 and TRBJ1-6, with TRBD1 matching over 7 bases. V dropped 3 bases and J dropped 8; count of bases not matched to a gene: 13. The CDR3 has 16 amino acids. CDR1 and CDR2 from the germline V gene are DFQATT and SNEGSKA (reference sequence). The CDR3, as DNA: TGCAGTGCTAGTGACCCTCGACAGGGCGTCGATTCACCCCTCCACTTT. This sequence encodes CSASDPRQGVDSPLHF.

The CDR3 region has the DNA TGTGCCAGTAGTTCCCGGGACAGGACCTACGAGCAGTACTTC. Its protein is CASSSRDRTYEQYF. This sequence joins TRBV19 and TRBJ2-7, with 8 bases identical to TRBD1. After removal of 5 bases from V and 2 bases from J, the junction contained 5 bases not matched to a gene. The CDR3 is made up of 14 amino acids. CDR1 is LNHDA, CDR2 SQIVND, per germline (reference sequence).

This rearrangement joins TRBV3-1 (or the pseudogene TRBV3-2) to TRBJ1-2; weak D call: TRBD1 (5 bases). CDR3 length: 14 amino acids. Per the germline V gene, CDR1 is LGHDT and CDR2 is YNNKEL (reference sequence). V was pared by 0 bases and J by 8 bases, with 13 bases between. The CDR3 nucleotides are TGTGCCAGCAGCCAAGAAGGGGCCTCCCAAGGCTACACCTTC. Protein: CASSQEGASQGYTF.

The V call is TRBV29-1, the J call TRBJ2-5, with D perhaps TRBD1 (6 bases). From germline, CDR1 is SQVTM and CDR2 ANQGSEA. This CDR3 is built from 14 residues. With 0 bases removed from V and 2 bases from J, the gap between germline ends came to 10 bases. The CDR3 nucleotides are TGCAGCGTTGAAGATACAGGGAGACAAGAGACCCAGTACTTC. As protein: CSVEDTGRQETQYF.

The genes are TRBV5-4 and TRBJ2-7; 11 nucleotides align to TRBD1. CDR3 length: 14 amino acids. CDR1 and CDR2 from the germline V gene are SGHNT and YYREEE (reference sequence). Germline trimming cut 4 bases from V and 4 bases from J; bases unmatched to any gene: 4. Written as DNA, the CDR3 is TGTGCCAGCAGCCCCGGACAGGGGGCTTACGAGCAGTACTTC. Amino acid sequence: CASSPGQGAYEQYF.

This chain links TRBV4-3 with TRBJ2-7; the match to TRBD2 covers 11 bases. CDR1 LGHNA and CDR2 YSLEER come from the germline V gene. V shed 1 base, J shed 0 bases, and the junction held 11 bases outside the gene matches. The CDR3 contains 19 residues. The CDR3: CASSQVESSGRAGSYEQYF. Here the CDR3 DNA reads TGCGCCAGCAGCCAAGTCGAGAGTAGCGGGAGGGCGGGCTCCTACGAGCAGTACTTC.

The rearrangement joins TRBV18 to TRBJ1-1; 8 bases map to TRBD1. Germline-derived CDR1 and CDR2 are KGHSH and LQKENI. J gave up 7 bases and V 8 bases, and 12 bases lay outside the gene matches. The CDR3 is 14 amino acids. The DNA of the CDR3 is TGTGCCAGCCAAACGGACAGGGCAGAGGTTGAAGCTTTCTTT. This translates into CASQTDRAEVEAFF.

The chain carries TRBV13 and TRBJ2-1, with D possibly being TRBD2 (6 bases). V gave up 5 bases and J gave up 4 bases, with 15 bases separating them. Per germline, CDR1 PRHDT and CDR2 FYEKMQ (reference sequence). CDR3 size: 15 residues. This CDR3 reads CASSLRGGVYNEQFF. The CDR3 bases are TGTGCCAGCAGCCTCAGAGGAGGGGTTTACAATGAGCAGTTCTTC.

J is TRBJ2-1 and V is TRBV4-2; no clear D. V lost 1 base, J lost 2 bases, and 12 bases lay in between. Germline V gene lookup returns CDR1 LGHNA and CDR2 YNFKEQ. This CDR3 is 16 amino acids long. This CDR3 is CASSQGAIQAYNEQFF. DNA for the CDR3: TGTGCCAGCAGCCAAGGGGCGATCCAAGCCTACAATGAGCAGTTCTTC.